This paragraph covers one T cell receptor beta chain sequence. The data were obtained in a study of blood T cell repertoires in COVID-19. Study-wide context: Acute-phase and convalescent COVID-19 samples originated in the United States, Italy and Spain. In each case, the material was cDNA or gDNA derived from T cells, B-cell-depleted T cells, or PBMCs.

Germline V gene data show CDR1 as MNHEY and CDR2 as SMNVEV (reference sequence). The CDR3 consists of 14 residues. V lost 0 bases and J lost 6, with 9 bases in between. Authors' analysis steps: Researchers report that nucleated cell counts were estimated from reference gene primer amplification. The method was immunoSEQ multiplex PCR; TCRdb's version includes in-frame clones alone and lacks a portion of them. V and J calls and clone size are given by that table; D and trimming were obtained from the DNA. The repertoire has roughly 500,000 clones, 75% to 90% of them found once; the top ten carry roughly 0.92%. In Seattle, patients joined the study during active infection and were tracked longitudinally.

The chain links TRBV27 to TRBJ2-1; D might be TRBD2 (5 bases). The source material was peripheral blood. This TCR was sampled from a man younger than 35 with COVID-19, enrolled during active disease. The chain's CDR3 is CASSLSRDGNEQFF. DNA for the CDR3: TGTGCCAGCAGTTTATCCCGGGATGGCAATGAGCAGTTCTTC.